This T cell receptor (beta chain) is from a study of CD8+CD57+ T cells in acquired aplastic anemia. The use of genomic DNA as template underpinned the TCR beta VDJ and CDR3 profiling. From the reads, TCRdb called clonotypes with MiXCR, one entry per CDR3 protein. The sample holds under 200,000 distinct CDR3 sequences; 48% are singletons and the top ten take roughly 1.8%. V gave up 2 bases and J gave up 3 bases, with 11 bases separating them. Germline lookup yields CDR1 LGHDT and CDR2 YNNKEL (reference sequence). The CDR3 has 14 residues. In patients chosen for sequencing, flow cytometry had shown CD8+CD57+ cell expansion. All participating patients were living with severe acquired aplastic anemia. This clonotype was detected ten times or more.

This chain links TRBV3-1 with TRBJ2-7; D may be TRBD1 (6 bases). The clonotype was recovered from a human donor with aplastic anemia. The sequenced sample was sorted CD4+, CD8+, or CD8+CD57+ T cells (not recorded which) from PBMCs. This CDR3 reads CASSQQGTDYEQYF. The CDR3 DNA reads TGTGCCAGCAGCCAACAGGGGACGGACTACGAGCAGTACTTC.